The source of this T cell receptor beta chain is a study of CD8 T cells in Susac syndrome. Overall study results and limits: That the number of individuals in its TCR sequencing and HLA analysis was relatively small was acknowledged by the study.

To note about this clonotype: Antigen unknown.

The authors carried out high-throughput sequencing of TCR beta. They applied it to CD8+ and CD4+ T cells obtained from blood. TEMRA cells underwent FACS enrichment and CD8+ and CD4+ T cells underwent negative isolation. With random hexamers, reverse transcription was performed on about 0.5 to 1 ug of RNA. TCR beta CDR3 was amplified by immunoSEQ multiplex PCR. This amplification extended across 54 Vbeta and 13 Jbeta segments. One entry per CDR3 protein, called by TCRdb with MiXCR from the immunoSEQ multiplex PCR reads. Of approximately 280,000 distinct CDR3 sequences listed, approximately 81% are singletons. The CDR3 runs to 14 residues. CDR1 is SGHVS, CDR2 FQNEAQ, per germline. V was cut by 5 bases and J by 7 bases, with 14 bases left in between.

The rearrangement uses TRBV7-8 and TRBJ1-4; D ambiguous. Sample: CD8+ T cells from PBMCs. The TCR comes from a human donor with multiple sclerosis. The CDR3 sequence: CASSEGFRVEKLFF. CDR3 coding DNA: TGTGCCAGCAGCGAGGGCTTTCGGGTTGAAAAACTGTTTTTT.